The present T cell receptor beta chain was sequenced within a study of T-cell reconstitution after alpha-beta-depleted transplantation in children. The study's findings and limits: The study traced high day-60 TCRbeta diversity in some patients to surviving recipient T cells and thymic progenitors. Most T-cell counts and diversity one year after the transplant came from T cells that were newly produced. After transplant, at about two months, alpha-beta T cells were reportedly derived from several hundred expanded graft clones.

Trimming stripped 1 base from V and 5 bases from J, with 12 bases between. The CDR3 is made up of 14 amino acids. Per the germline V gene, CDR1 is SGHRS and CDR2 is YFSETQ. Preparation of the TCRbeta library used unique molecular identifiers. TCRdb reanalysed the PCR reads using MiXCR and keeps one entry per CDR3 protein. The repertoire holds some 830,000 distinct CDR3 sequences, with 16% as singletons. Comment on this clonotype: Its target is unknown.

This sample comprised PBMCs, mostly from graft donor cells, obtained 360 days after TCRalphabeta/CD19-depleted stem cell transplant. This clonotype originated in a male patient younger than 18 who had a stem cell transplant for acute lymphoblastic leukemia, so the T cells may come from the graft donor. V usage is TRBV5-1 and J usage is TRBJ1-1; possibly TRBD1 for D (6 bases). CDR3 DNA: TGCGCCAGCAGCTTGACGGGGGGCAGAACTGAAGCTTTCTTT. Translation: CASSLTGGRTEAFF.